Listed here are 15 T cell receptor beta chains from one sample, sequenced in a study of vaccination and CD4 T cells after COVID-19. Once obtained from cultured CD4+ T cells, the DNA was sequenced using the Oncomine TCR Beta short-read assay. TCRdb re-called the PCR reads with MiXCR, one entry per CDR3 protein. Among about 9,600 distinct CDR3 sequences, around two fifths were seen once, and the ten largest hold 9.5% to 15%. As for treatment: roughly nine-day PBMC culture with coronavirus spike peptide pools or control peptides (ViraFEST assay). Gathered ahead of the COVID-19 pandemic (2011-2018) were the CD4+ T cells of the unexposed donor. No antigen has been identified for these receptors. Sequences were obtained from CD4+ T cells from blood, cultured in vitro. These receptors came from a human donor in good health.

In this sample, this clonotype turned up a few times. The chain combines TRBV6-2 or TRBV6-3 with TRBJ2-3, with TRBD2 matching 10 bases. The germline gives CDR1 MNHEY, CDR2 SVGEGT. There are 16 residues in the CDR3. Unmatched junction bases numbered 4, after V lost 2 bases and J lost 2 bases. In nucleotides, the CDR3 is TGTGCCAGCAGTTACGGAGCGGGAGGGTTCACAGATACGCAGTATTTT. It encodes CASSYGAGGFTDTQYF.

This clonotype was observed a few times. The rearrangement joins TRBV19 to TRBJ2-7, with 7 nucleotides matching TRBD1. Germline lookup yields CDR1 LNHDA and CDR2 SQIVND (reference sequence). The CDR3 is 16 amino acids. Unmatched junction bases numbered 12, after V lost 5 bases and J lost 2 bases. CDR3 DNA sequence: TGTGCCAGTAGTTTGAGAACCGGGACAGATACCTACGAGCAGTACTTC. This gives the protein CASSLRTGTDTYEQYF.

There are a few counts of this clonotype. CDR3 coding DNA: TGTGCCAGCAGTACAGCCGGGACGGCGGGCGGCTACACCTTC. Translating it yields CASSTAGTAGGYTF. The chain is built from TRBV2 and TRBJ1-2; D may be TRBD1 (5 bases). This CDR3 region has 14 residues. V lost 5 bases to trimming and J lost 8 bases, with 18 bases between them. From germline, CDR1 is SNHLY and CDR2 FYNNEI.

This clonotype came up a few times. V and J are TRBV7-7 and TRBJ1-2; D is unclear. V lost 1 base and J lost 7, with 19 bases in between. The CDR3 has 16 residues. In germline, CDR1 is SSHAT, CDR2 FNYEAQ (reference sequence). The CDR3 DNA is TGTGCCAGCAGCTTAGGGGCGACGGCCCGAGGTATTGGCTACACCTTC. Amino acids: CASSLGATARGIGYTF.

This clonotype was found a few times. This sequence joins TRBV20-1 and TRBJ2-2; tentative D call: TRBD2 (6 bases). The germline V gene has CDR1 DFQATT and CDR2 SNEGSKA (reference sequence). The V gene lost 6 bases and the J gene lost 8 bases, with 28 bases spanning the gap. The CDR3 has 17 amino acids. The CDR3 protein is CSALLGGVGLTRGELFF. The CDR3 DNA is TGCAGTGCCCTACTTGGGGGAGTAGGACTAACTAGGGGGGAGCTGTTTTTT.

The chain carries TRBV9 and TRBJ1-2; D perhaps matches TRBD1 (6 bases). The CDR3 sequence is 15 residues long. V was cut by 3 bases and J by 1 base, with 13 bases left in between. From germline, CDR1 is SGDLS and CDR2 YYNGEE. DNA of the CDR3: TGTGCCAGCAGCGCAGGACAGAACCTTAACTATGGCTACACCTTC. Its translation is CASSAGQNLNYGYTF.

The V and J genes are TRBV19 and TRBJ1-5, with no clear D. CDR3 length: 14 residues. The germline gives CDR1 LNHDA, CDR2 SQIVND (reference sequence). V dropped 5 bases and J dropped 12 bases, with 20 bases sitting between them. The CDR3 region is CASSPPESVLGQHF. For the CDR3, the DNA is TGTGCCAGTAGTCCCCCGGAAAGCGTTTTGGGCCAGCATTTT.

The genes are TRBV7-9 and TRBJ1-1; D is possibly TRBD1 (5 bases). This CDR3 has 14 amino acids. V was trimmed by 2 bases and J by 3 bases, leaving 10 bases between them. The germline V gene has CDR1 SEHNR and CDR2 FQNEAQ (reference sequence). CDR3 region: CASSLRGGDTEAFF. Here the CDR3 DNA reads TGTGCCAGCAGCTTACGGGGCGGTGACACTGAAGCTTTCTTT.

The chain combines TRBV20-1 with TRBJ2-4, with TRBD1 as a possible D gene (5 bases). Germline CDR1 DFQATT, CDR2 SNEGSKA (reference sequence). V lost 3 bases and J 6 bases, leaving 15 bases between the germline ends. The CDR3 covers 14 residues. CDR3 nucleotide sequence: TGCAGTGCTAGTAGACAGTCCATAGGAAACATTCAGTACTTC. It encodes CSASRQSIGNIQYF.

The V and J genes are TRBV7-8 and TRBJ2-7; tentative D call: TRBD1 (6 bases). The ends were cut back, 5 bases at V and 7 bases at J, with 27 bases in the middle. The germline gives CDR1 SGHVS, CDR2 FQNEAQ. The CDR3 has 17 amino acids. CDR3 loop: CASSARPAQMGQGEQYF. The CDR3 region has the DNA TGTGCCAGCAGCGCCCGGCCGGCACAGATGGGGCAGGGGGAGCAGTACTTC.

The chain links TRBV9 to TRBJ1-2; D is unclear. The CDR3 loop spans 13 amino acids. Per the germline V gene, CDR1 is SGDLS and CDR2 is YYNGEE. V lost 0 bases and J 8 bases, leaving 11 bases between the germline ends. CDR3 DNA: TGTGCCAGCAGCGTAGGGGCAGGAGGAGGCTACACCTTC. Translated, it gives CASSVGAGGGYTF.

This clonotype was seen a handful of times. The chain has TRBV5-1 and TRBJ1-2, with D possibly matching TRBD1 (5 bases). The CDR3 is 13 residues long. V lost 3 bases, J lost 4 bases, and 10 bases lay in between. Germline V gives CDR1 SGHRS, CDR2 YFSETQ. CDR3 DNA sequence: TGCGCCAGCAGCTCGACGACAGTCTATGGCTACACCTTC. Translation gives CASSSTTVYGYTF.

Remarks on this clonotype: Germline and junction disagree at one end, which may indicate a read error. CDR3 DNA sequence: TGTGCCGGCAGCTTGGCCCTGGAAGAGACCCAGTACTTC. Translated: CAGSLALEETQYF. V and J are TRBV5-4 and TRBJ2-5, with D hard to call. Germline V lookup: CDR1 SGHNT, CDR2 YYREEE (reference sequence). CDR3 size: 13 residues.

The rearrangement joins TRBV6-1 to TRBJ1-4; 11 bases fit TRBD1. CDR3 size: 14 residues. The junction had 4 bases not matched to a gene; V was cut back by 5 bases and J by 8 bases. Germline assignment: CDR1 MNHNS and CDR2 SASEGT. This chain's CDR3 is CASSPDRGPEKLFF. The CDR3 DNA reads as TGTGCCAGCAGTCCGGACAGGGGGCCGGAAAAACTGTTTTTT.

In this sample, this clonotype is medium-sized. The chain recombines TRBV20-1 with TRBJ2-2; D possibly uses TRBD1 or TRBD2 (5 bases each). The CDR3 covers 15 residues. Germline CDR1 DFQATT, CDR2 SNEGSKA (reference sequence). Trimming took 5 bases from V and 2 from J, leaving 15 bases between them. Here the CDR3 DNA reads TGCAGTGCTGCCAATCGGGGCCTTAACACCGGGGAGCTGTTTTTT. Encoded protein: CSAANRGLNTGELFF.